This T cell receptor (beta chain) was retrieved from a study of identical twins. Study-wide results and caveats: Low generation probability was overrepresented in out-of-frame alpha sequences shared by twins.

Notes on this clonotype: The antigen remains undetermined.

The germline CDR1 and CDR2 sequences are KGHSH and LQKENI. The CDR3 is 14 residues long. V trimming: 1 base; J trimming: 7 bases; junction bases outside the gene matches: 6. Through template switching, a universal primer site was introduced, and the cDNA contained unique molecular identifiers. TCRdb re-called the 5' RACE reads with MiXCR, one entry per CDR3 protein. The sample has under 300,000 distinct CDR3 sequences; roughly an eighth are singletons. Among all donors, each was a healthy Caucasian. The sample also formed part of further work on yellow fever vaccine responses in identical twins.

V is TRBV18 and J is TRBJ1-1; TRBD1 matches 7 bases. Input material: memory (CD45RO+) T cells sorted from blood. The clonotype originates from a woman between 18 and 29 years old in good health. The CDR3, as DNA: TGTGCCAGCTCACCACAACAAGGGACAGATGAAGCTTTCTTT. Residues: CASSPQQGTDEAFF.